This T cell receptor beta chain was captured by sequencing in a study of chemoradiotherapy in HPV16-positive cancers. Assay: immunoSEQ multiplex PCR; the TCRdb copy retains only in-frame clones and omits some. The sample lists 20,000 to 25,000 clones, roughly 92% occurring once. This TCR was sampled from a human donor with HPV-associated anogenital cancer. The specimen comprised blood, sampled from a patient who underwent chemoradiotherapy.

CDR3: CASSLEGGWYNEQFF. The CDR3 DNA reads as TGCGCCAGCAGCTTGGAGGGGGGTTGGTACAATGAGCAGTTCTTC. This chain uses TRBV5-1 with TRBJ2-1; D assignment may be TRBD1 or TRBD2 (6 bases each). CDR3 size: 15 residues. Germline V gene sequence: CDR1 SGHRS, CDR2 YFSETQ. V lost 0 bases to trimming and J lost 4 bases, with 11 bases between them.